Presented here are 19 T cell receptor beta chains from one specimen sequenced in a study of identical twins. TCRdb independently ran MiXCR on the 5' RACE reads; one entry per CDR3 protein. Of roughly 750,000 distinct CDR3 sequences listed, 21% were seen once; the top ten hold around 4.4%. These data also featured in a second study, about T cells expressing NK-cell markers.

Sequenced input: PBMCs. The receptors originated from a woman aged 18 to 35 in good health.

The J gene is TRBJ1-6, the V gene TRBV12-3 or TRBV12-4; 7 bases align to TRBD1. With V trimmed by 7 bases and J by 7 bases, 7 bases remained unmatched. CDR3 length: 14 amino acids. CDR3 DNA sequence: TGTGCCAGCAACTCCCACAGGGGAAATTCACCCCTCCACTTT. This sequence encodes CASNSHRGNSPLHF.

This chain uses TRBV27 with TRBJ2-2; D ambiguous. The germline V and J ends were trimmed by 2 bases and 2 bases, with 6 bases remaining between them. The germline gives CDR1 MNHEY, CDR2 SMNVEV (reference sequence). The CDR3 loop spans 14 amino acids. DNA for the CDR3: TGTGCCAGCAGTTTAATAGGAAACACCGGGGAGCTGTTTTTT. Amino acids: CASSLIGNTGELFF.

This clonotype was recorded many times. At one of its ends the junction is not consistent with the germline gene, which may arise from a read error. This chain joins TRBV6-5 and TRBJ2-5; unclear D gene. The CDR3 is 12 amino acids. Per germline, CDR1 MNHEY and CDR2 SVGAGI. The CDR3 loop is CASSYSRGTQYF. The CDR3 DNA reads as TGTGCCAGCAGCTACTCGAGAGGGACCCAGTACTTC.

Only a few counts were recorded for this clonotype. The chain carries TRBV2 and TRBJ1-5; D is possibly TRBD1 (5 bases). The CDR3 covers 13 residues. Trimming removed 4 bases from V and 5 bases from J, with 9 bases in between. CDR1 and CDR2 from the germline V gene are SNHLY and FYNNEI. The CDR3 loop reads CASSADTYQPQHF. CDR3 sequence (DNA): TGTGCCAGCAGTGCGGACACCTATCAGCCCCAGCATTTT. Variable domain in full (rest from reference TRBV2 and TRBJ1-5): EPEVTQTPSHQVTQMGQEVILRCVPISNHLYFYWYRQILGQKVEFLVSFYNNEISEKSEIFDDQFSVERPDGSNFTLKIRSTKLEDSAMYFCASSADTYQPQHFGDGTRLSIL.

V and J are TRBV7-8 and TRBJ1-1; D remains ambiguous. The CDR3 covers 14 residues. The ends were cut back, 2 bases at V and 6 bases at J, with 13 bases in the middle. Germline V gene data show CDR1 as SGHVS and CDR2 as FQNEAQ. The CDR3 nucleotides read TGTGCCAGCAGCTTAATTGGCAGGTCGGCTGAAGCTTTCTTT. Encoded protein: CASSLIGRSAEAFF. Complete variable domain (other parts from reference TRBV7-8 and TRBJ1-1): GAGVSQSPRYKVAKRGQDVALRCDPISGHVSLFWYQQALGQGPEFLTYFQNEAQLDKSGLPSDRFFAERPEGSVSTLKIQRTQQEDSAVYLCASSLIGRSAEAFFGQGTRLTVV.

This clonotype turned up a few times. The chain uses TRBV7-2 and TRBJ2-3; TRBD2 matches at 10 bases. After removal of 3 bases from V and 4 bases from J, the junction contained 4 bases not matched to a gene. CDR1 is SGHTA, CDR2 FQGNSA, per germline. The CDR3 length is 15 residues. CDR3 loop: CASSFTSGIADTQYF. In DNA, the CDR3 is TGTGCCAGCAGCTTTACTAGCGGGATCGCAGATACGCAGTATTTT. Full variable domain (rest looked up from reference TRBV7-2 and TRBJ2-3): GAGVSQSPSNKVTEKGKDVELRCDPISGHTALYWYRQSLGQGLEFLIYFQGNSAPDKSGLPSDRFSAERTGGSVSTLTIQRTQQEDSAVYLCASSFTSGIADTQYFGPGTRLTVL.

The rearrangement joins TRBV10-3 to TRBJ2-3; TRBD1 aligns across 8 bases. Per the germline V gene, CDR1 is ENHRY and CDR2 is SYGVKD. The length of the CDR3 is 15 residues. V shed 0 bases and J 1 base; nucleotides not matched to a gene: 0. CDR3 loop: CAISESGQGTDTQYF. CDR3 coding DNA: TGTGCCATCAGTGAGTCGGGACAGGGCACAGATACGCAGTATTTT.

The V and J genes are TRBV29-1 and TRBJ1-2, with unresolved D. V gave up 4 bases and J gave up 3 bases, with 12 bases separating them. CDR1 and CDR2 from the germline V gene are SQVTM and ANQGSEA. The CDR3 sequence is 13 residues long. CDR3 coding DNA: TGCAGCGTTGCAAGGTACGAGGACTATGGCTACACCTTC. This translates into CSVARYEDYGYTF.

This clonotype was observed a handful of times. The chain uses TRBV29-1 and TRBJ2-5; D not certain. The CDR3 sequence is 11 residues long. Per the germline V gene, CDR1 is SQVTM and CDR2 is ANQGSEA. V was trimmed by 1 base and J by 4 bases, leaving 4 bases between them. The CDR3 nucleotides are TGCAGCGTTGAAGGCGTAGAGACCCAGTACTTC. Translating it yields CSVEGVETQYF.

The chain couples TRBV7-2 to TRBJ2-1; 9 nucleotides match TRBD1. Germline CDR1 reads SGHTA; CDR2 reads FQGNSA. This CDR3 has 16 residues. Losses at the gene ends were 2 bases for V and 9 bases for J; bases not matched to a gene: 11. CDR3 loop: CASSLSGTGIGGEQFF. The CDR3 region has the DNA TGTGCCAGCAGCTTATCCGGGACAGGGATTGGGGGTGAGCAGTTCTTC.

This clonotype showed up just a few times. The rearrangement joins TRBV20-1 to TRBJ2-3, with 12 bases identical to TRBD2. Germline lookup yields CDR1 DFQATT and CDR2 SNEGSKA (reference sequence). Trimming removed 6 bases from V and 4 bases from J; junction bases left unmatched: 11. The CDR3 covers 16 residues. The CDR3 sequence is CSAPTHLAGGPDTQYF. The CDR3 DNA reads as TGCAGTGCCCCCACCCACCTAGCGGGGGGGCCAGATACGCAGTATTTT.

The chain links TRBV20-1 to TRBJ2-3; D not certain. Per the germline V gene, CDR1 is DFQATT and CDR2 is SNEGSKA (reference sequence). The CDR3 is 12 residues long. V dropped 0 bases and J dropped 5 bases, with 6 bases sitting between them. The CDR3 sequence: CSAREVKDTQYF. Here the CDR3 DNA reads TGCAGTGCTAGAGAAGTTAAAGATACGCAGTATTTT.

This clonotype was counted many times. This chain connects TRBV5-6 to TRBJ1-1; D might be TRBD1 (6 bases). The CDR3 sequence is 16 residues long. Germline V lookup: CDR1 SGHDT, CDR2 YYEEEE. V dropped 0 bases and J dropped 1 base, with 13 bases sitting between them. This CDR3 reads CASSLGLTGRNTEAFF. The CDR3, as DNA: TGTGCCAGCAGCTTGGGCCTTACAGGGAGGAACACTGAAGCTTTCTTT.

The chain couples TRBV11-2 to TRBJ1-1; D is ambiguous. Germline V gene sequence: CDR1 SGHAT, CDR2 FQNNGV. The ends were cut back, 0 bases at V and 2 bases at J, with 10 bases in the middle. The CDR3 is 15 residues long. The CDR3 bases are TGTGCCAGCAGCTTAGATTGGGCAGCAAACACTGAAGCTTTCTTT. Translated, it gives CASSLDWAANTEAFF.

V is TRBV12-3 or TRBV12-4 and J is TRBJ1-1, with D uncertain. This CDR3 contains 13 residues. The V and J ends lost 3 bases and 7 bases respectively, with 12 bases between them. The CDR3 DNA is TGTGCCAGCAGTTTCGGCGGAGTTGTTGAAGCTTTCTTT. Its protein product is CASSFGGVVEAFF.

This clonotype was detected only a few times. The V call is TRBV6-1, the J call TRBJ2-1; 7 nucleotides line up with TRBD2. The CDR3 length is 13 residues. Germline V gene data show CDR1 as MNHNS and CDR2 as SASEGT. J lost 10 bases, V lost 5 bases, and 8 bases had no gene match. CDR3 bases: TGTGCCAGCAGTACGGGCAGAGCGGGGGAGCAGTTCTTC. Translating gives CASSTGRAGEQFF.

The chain combines TRBV7-9 with TRBJ2-1; no firm D call. The V and J ends lost 6 bases and 9 bases respectively, with 15 bases between them. CDR1 and CDR2 from the germline V gene are SEHNR and FQNEAQ (reference sequence). The CDR3 totals 13 residues. The CDR3 spells CASSSNAITEQFF. CDR3 nucleotide sequence: TGTGCCAGCAGTTCCAACGCTATCACTGAGCAGTTCTTC.

This chain uses TRBV4-2 with TRBJ1-4; D is uncertain. This CDR3 region has 18 residues. Deletions cut 0 bases from V and 5 bases from J, with 19 bases between. In germline, CDR1 is LGHNA, CDR2 YNFKEQ. For the CDR3, the DNA is TGTGCCAGCAGCCAAGACACTTTCACGGTATTGAAAAATGAAAAACTGTTTTTT. Translation: CASSQDTFTVLKNEKLFF.

Only a few counts were recorded for this clonotype. The gene calls are TRBV18 and TRBJ1-2; tentatively, D is TRBD1 (5 bases). V dropped 3 bases and J dropped 6 bases, with 11 bases sitting between them. This CDR3 is 13 amino acids long. CDR1 is KGHSH and CDR2 is LQKENI in the germline V gene. CDR3 sequence: CASSPSRENGYTF. The CDR3 DNA sequence: TGTGCCAGCTCACCGAGCAGGGAAAATGGCTACACCTTC.